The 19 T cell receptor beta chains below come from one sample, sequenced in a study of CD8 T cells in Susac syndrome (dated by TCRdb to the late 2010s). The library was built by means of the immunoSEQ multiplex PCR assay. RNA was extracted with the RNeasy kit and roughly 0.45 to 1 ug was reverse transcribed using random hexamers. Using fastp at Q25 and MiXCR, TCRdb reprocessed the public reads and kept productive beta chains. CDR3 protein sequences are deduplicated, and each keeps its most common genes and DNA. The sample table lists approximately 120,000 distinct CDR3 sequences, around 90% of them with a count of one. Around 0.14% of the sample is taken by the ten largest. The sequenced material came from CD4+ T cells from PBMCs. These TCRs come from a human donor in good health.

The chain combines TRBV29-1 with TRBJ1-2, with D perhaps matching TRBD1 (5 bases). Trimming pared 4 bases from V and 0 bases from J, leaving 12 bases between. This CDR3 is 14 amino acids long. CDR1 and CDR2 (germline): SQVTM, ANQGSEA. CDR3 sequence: CSVVSRVSNYGYTF. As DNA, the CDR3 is TGCAGCGTTGTCTCCAGGGTATCTAACTATGGCTACACCTTC.

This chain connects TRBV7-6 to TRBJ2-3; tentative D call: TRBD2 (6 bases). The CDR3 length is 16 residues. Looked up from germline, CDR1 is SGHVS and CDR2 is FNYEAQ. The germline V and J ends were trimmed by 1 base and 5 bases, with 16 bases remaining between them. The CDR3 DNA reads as TGTGCCAGCAGCTTAGGCAGGAGGGGTCCCCAAGATACGCAGTATTTT. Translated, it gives CASSLGRRGPQDTQYF.

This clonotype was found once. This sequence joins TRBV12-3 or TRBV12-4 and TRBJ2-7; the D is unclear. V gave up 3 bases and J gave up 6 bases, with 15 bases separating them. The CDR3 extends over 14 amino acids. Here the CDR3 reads CASSFIQVKGEQYF. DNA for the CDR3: TGTGCCAGCAGTTTTATTCAGGTGAAGGGCGAGCAGTACTTC.

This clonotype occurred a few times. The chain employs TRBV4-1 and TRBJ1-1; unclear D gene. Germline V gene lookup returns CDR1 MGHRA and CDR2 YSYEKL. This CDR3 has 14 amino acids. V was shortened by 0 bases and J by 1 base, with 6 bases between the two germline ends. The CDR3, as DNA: TGCGCCAGCAGCCAAGAGACCTCGAACACTGAAGCTTTCTTT. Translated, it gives CASSQETSNTEAFF.

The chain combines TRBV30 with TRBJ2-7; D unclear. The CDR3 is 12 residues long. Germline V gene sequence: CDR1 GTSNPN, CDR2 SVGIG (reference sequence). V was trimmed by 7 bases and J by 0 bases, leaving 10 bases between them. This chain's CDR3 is CASGRASYEQYF. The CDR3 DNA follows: TGTGCCTCGGGTCGGGCCTCCTACGAGCAGTACTTC.

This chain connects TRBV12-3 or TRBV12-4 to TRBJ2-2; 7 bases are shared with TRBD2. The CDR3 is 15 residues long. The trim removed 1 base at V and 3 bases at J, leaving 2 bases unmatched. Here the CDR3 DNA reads TGTGCCAGCAGTTTAGGGGGGGGAGACACCGGGGAGCTGTTTTTT. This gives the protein CASSLGGGDTGELFF.

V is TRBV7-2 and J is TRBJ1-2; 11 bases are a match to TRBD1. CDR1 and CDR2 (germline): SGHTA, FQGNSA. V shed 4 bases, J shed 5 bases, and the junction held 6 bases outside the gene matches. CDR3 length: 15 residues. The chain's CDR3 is CASSSYGTGGYGYTF. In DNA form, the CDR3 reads TGTGCCAGCAGCTCGTACGGGACAGGGGGGTATGGCTACACCTTC.

The CDR3 loop is CASTQTPGAESYTF. Written as DNA, the CDR3 is TGTGCCAGCACCCAAACCCCCGGTGCCGAGAGCTACACCTTC. J is TRBJ1-2 and V is TRBV7-3, with no clear D. V lost 7 bases, J lost 9 bases, and 21 bases lay in between. Per germline, CDR1 SGHTA and CDR2 FQGTGA. The CDR3 has 14 residues.

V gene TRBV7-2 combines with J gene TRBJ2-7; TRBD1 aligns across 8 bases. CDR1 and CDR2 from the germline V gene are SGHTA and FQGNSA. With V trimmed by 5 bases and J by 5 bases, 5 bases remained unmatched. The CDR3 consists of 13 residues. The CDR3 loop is CASSRDRGHEQYF. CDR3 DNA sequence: TGTGCCAGCAGCCGCGACAGGGGCCACGAGCAGTACTTC.

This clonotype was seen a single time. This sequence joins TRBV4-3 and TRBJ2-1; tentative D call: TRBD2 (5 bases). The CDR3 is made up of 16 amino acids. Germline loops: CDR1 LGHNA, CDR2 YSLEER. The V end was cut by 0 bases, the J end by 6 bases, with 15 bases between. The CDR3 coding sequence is TGCGCCAGCAGCCAAGATCCACTAGGTAGTGGCAATGAGCAGTTCTTC. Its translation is CASSQDPLGSGNEQFF.

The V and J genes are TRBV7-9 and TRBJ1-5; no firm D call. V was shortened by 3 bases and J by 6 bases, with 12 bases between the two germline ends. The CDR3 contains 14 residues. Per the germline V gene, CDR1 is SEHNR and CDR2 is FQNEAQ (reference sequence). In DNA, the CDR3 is TGTGCCAGCAGCTTGACGTCAACAAGTCAGCCCCAGCATTTT. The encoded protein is CASSLTSTSQPQHF.

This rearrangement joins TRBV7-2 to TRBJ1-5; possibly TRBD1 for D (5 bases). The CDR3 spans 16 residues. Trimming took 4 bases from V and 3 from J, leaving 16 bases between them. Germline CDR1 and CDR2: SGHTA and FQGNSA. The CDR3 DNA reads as TGTGCCAGCAGCTCGACCGGCGCAGGGAACAATCAGCCCCAGCATTTT. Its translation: CASSSTGAGNNQPQHF.

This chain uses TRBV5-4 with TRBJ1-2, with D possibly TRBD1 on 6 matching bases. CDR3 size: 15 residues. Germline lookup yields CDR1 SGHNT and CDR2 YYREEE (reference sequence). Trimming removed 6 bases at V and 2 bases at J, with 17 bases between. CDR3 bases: TGTGCCAGCACACTCCGGGGGCGCGTAAACTATGGCTACACCTTC. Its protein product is CASTLRGRVNYGYTF.

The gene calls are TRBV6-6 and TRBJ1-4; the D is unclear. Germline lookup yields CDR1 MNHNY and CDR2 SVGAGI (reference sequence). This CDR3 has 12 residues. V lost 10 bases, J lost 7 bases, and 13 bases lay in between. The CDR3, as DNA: TGTGCCACAAGCTTGAAACCTGAAAAACTGTTTTTT. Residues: CATSLKPEKLFF.

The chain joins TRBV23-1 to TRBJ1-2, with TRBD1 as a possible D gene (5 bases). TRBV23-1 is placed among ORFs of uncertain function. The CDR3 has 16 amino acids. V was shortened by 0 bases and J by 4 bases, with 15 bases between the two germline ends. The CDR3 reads CASSQSPQARGYGYTF. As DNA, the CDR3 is TGCGCCAGCAGTCAATCCCCACAGGCCCGGGGCTATGGCTACACCTTC.

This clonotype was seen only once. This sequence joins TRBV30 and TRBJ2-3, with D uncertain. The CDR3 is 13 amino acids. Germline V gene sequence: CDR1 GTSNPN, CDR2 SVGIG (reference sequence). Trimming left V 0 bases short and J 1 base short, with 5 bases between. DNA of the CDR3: TGTGCCTGGAGTGTGCAGCGCACAGATACGCAGTATTTT. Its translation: CAWSVQRTDTQYF.

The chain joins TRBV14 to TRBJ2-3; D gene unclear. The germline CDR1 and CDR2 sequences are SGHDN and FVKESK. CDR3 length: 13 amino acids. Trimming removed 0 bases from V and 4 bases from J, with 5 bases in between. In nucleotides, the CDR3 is TGTGCCAGCAGCCAAGAAGAGTCAGATACGCAGTATTTT. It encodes CASSQEESDTQYF.

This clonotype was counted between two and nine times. CDR3 nucleotide sequence: TGCGCCAGCAGCCAAGTACAGGGGGGCACTGAAGCTTTCTTT. Translated, it gives CASSQVQGGTEAFF. This rearrangement joins TRBV4-1 to TRBJ1-1; 8 bases line up with TRBD1. J lost 4 bases, V lost 1 base, and 2 bases had no gene match. This CDR3 has 14 residues. Looked up from germline, CDR1 is MGHRA and CDR2 is YSYEKL.

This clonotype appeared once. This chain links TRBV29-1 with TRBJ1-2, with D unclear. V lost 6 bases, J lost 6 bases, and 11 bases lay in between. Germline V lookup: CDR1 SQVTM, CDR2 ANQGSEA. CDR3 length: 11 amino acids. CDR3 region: CSVGPPDGYTF. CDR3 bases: TGCAGCGTAGGCCCACCGGATGGCTACACCTTC.